The rows below give T cell receptor beta chains drawn from one sample of a study of T cell responses to AZD1222 COVID-19 vaccine. Repertoires were generated with immunoSEQ multiplex PCR, while TCRdb's copy carries only in-frame clones and drops some. The sample holds 110,000 to 150,000 clones, 85% to 95% seen once. The starting material was peripheral blood, obtained on day 0 of AZD1222 vaccination. The receptors here all came from an adult in good health. Both conserved end residues are part of each CDR3. Where a row states a size, it is once, few, many or the class of an expanded clone; other rows omit it.

cdr3_aa clone_size v_call
CASSPVQGGGGGYGYTF - TRBV18
CASNRDRNEKLFF - TRBV7-8
CASSLNGEISGNTIYF few TRBV28
CASSPHGTLVGNTEAFF - TRBV27
CASSLASFGGNEQFF - TRBV7-9
CASSPSPFRDGDNSPLHF - TRBV18
CASSIDRKVDQPQHF - TRBV19
CASSHGNSQTYEQYF - TRBV11-2
CASSSSKWGYEQYF - TRBV28
CAWSPRTGGNYGYTF - TRBV30
CASSYGEGGNGYTF - TRBV6-6
CASSETGVYGYTF - TRBV2
CASSERPVGYTF - TRBV6-1
CASSYRIGQGNTEAFF - TRBV6-5
CASSPQGARNEQFF - TRBV7-7